A selection of T cell receptor beta chains follows, all from one sample in a study of CD8+ T cells in alopecia areata. Libraries were prepared by immunoSEQ multiplex PCR; TCRdb keeps only in-frame clonotypes and omits some of them. The data contain more than 200,000 clones, about 40% of them singletons. The sample was CD4+ T cells sorted from blood, taken between weeks 36 and 40, from a patient treated with tofacitinib. These receptors all stem from a human donor with alopecia areata. Both conserved end residues are part of each CDR3. The D gene is left open where the match is weak. A row's size may be missing; if present it is once, few, many or a size class.

d_call	j_call	clone_size	v_call	cdr3_aa	cdr3_nt
TRBD2	TRBJ2-1	few	TRBV4-3	CASATVSGRTDEQFF	TGCGCCAGCGCCACGGTCAGCGGGAGGACCGATGAGCAGTTCTTC
TRBD1	TRBJ1-2	once	TRBV10-3	CAISDRGTNYGYTF	TGTGCCATCAGTGACAGGGGGACTAACTATGGCTACACCTTC
NA	TRBJ2-6	few	TRBV6-5	CASSREFSGANVLTF	TGTGCCAGCAGCCGCGAGTTCTCTGGGGCCAACGTCCTGACTTTC
NA	TRBJ1-2	NA	TRBV5-4	CASSLADEPYYGYTF	TGTGCCAGCAGCTTGGCCGATGAGCCTTACTATGGCTACACCTTC
NA	TRBJ2-2	NA	TRBV29-1	CSIGQDLNTGELFF	TGCAGCATAGGACAAGATTTGAACACCGGGGAGCTGTTTTTT
NA	TRBJ2-6	NA	TRBV30	CAWTRGGAGFRSGANVLTF	TGTGCCTGGACCCGAGGTGGGGCAGGGTTCCGCTCTGGGGCCAACGTCCTGACTTTC
NA	TRBJ2-5	NA	TRBV7-9	CASSLVSAREQYF	TGTGCCAGCAGCTTAGTATCGGCCCGGGAGCAGTACTTC
TRBD2	TRBJ2-5	NA	TRBV7-9	CASSPTSGRETQYF	TGTGCCAGCAGCCCCACTAGCGGGAGAGAGACCCAGTACTTC
TRBD1	TRBJ1-2	NA	TRBV11-1	CASSRGQIYGYTF	TGTGCCAGCAGCCGGGGACAGATCTATGGCTACACCTTC
TRBD1	TRBJ1-1	few	TRBV6-5	CASSFGQVTEAFF	TGTGCCAGCAGTTTCGGACAGGTCACTGAAGCTTTCTTT
NA	TRBJ1-1	NA	TRBV10-3	CAISELSLTEAFF	TGTGCCATCAGTGAGCTGTCCCTCACTGAAGCTTTCTTT
TRBD2	TRBJ2-1	NA	TRBV29-1	CSVEDPGSGSRNEQFF	TGCAGCGTTGAAGATCCCGGGAGCGGGAGTCGCAATGAGCAGTTCTTC
NA	TRBJ1-5	NA	TRBV29-1	CSIRENSNQPQHF	TGCAGTATCAGGGAGAATAGCAATCAGCCCCAGCATTTT
TRBD2	TRBJ2-1	NA	TRBV10-3	CAISIAGGMQNEQFF	TGTGCCATCAGTATAGCGGGAGGGATGCAAAATGAGCAGTTCTTC
NA	TRBJ1-2	few	TRBV6-1	CASSEENYGYTF	TGTGCCAGCAGTGAGGAGAATTATGGCTACACCTTC
TRBD1	TRBJ1-2	few	TRBV27	CASSPGQGFSYTF	TGTGCCAGCAGTCCCGGACAGGGTTTTAGCTACACCTTC
TRBD2	TRBJ2-3	few	TRBV7-2	CASSSSGPTDTQYF	TGTGCCAGCAGCTCTAGCGGGCCCACAGATACGCAGTATTTT
NA	TRBJ1-1	few	TRBV5-1	CASSEGTGNTEAFF	TGCGCCAGCTCCGAGGGCACGGGGAACACTGAAGCTTTCTTT
TRBD2	TRBJ2-5	once	TRBV7-9	CASCLAGISETQYF	TGTGCCAGCTGCCTAGCGGGAATATCGGAGACCCAGTACTTC
TRBD1	TRBJ1-1	NA	TRBV29-1	CSVGTGGTEAFF	TGCAGCGTTGGTACAGGGGGCACTGAAGCTTTCTTT
TRBD1	TRBJ2-7	NA	TRBV6-1	CASRDREFWHEQYF	TGTGCCAGCAGGGACAGGGAATTCTGGCACGAGCAGTACTTC
NA	TRBJ1-2	few	TRBV4-3	CASSQEIRGHGYTF	TGCGCCAGCAGCCAAGAGATCAGGGGTCATGGCTACACCTTC
NA	TRBJ2-7	NA	TRBV10-3	CAISARSYEQYF	TGTGCCATCAGTGCCCGCTCCTACGAGCAGTACTTC